This is a list of T cell receptor beta chains from one sample in a study of blood T cell repertoires in COVID-19. Produced via immunoSEQ multiplex PCR; TCRdb's table is partial and in-frame only. The sample lists fewer than 150,000 clones; 87% were seen once. Sequencing was carried out using peripheral blood. All receptors come from a human donor in a cohort sampled during active COVID-19. CDR3s include the opening cysteine and the closing phenylalanine or tryptophan. The D gene is left open where the match is weak. Clone size is not always given. Where it is, it says once, few, many or a class for expanded clones.

D	V	length	J	size	CDR3	DNA
TRBD1	TRBV6-4	15	TRBJ1-1	many	CASTPDRGRNTEAFF	TGTGCCAGCACCCCAGACAGGGGACGGAACACTGAAGCTTTCTTT
-	TRBV5-1	14	TRBJ1-4	once	CASSITRNNEKLFF	TGCGCCAGCAGTATAACGAGAAATAATGAAAAACTGTTTTTT
TRBD2	TRBV11-3	16	TRBJ2-3	once	CASSSRSGGLTDTQYF	TGTGCCAGCAGCTCTCGGTCGGGGGGACTCACAGATACGCAGTATTTT
-	TRBV5-1	15	TRBJ2-7	-	CASSPVARADYEQYF	TGCGCCAGCAGCCCGGTCGCCAGGGCAGACTACGAGCAGTACTTC
-	TRBV2	15	TRBJ1-4	-	CASSDISTPREKLFF	TGTGCCAGCAGTGATATATCCACCCCGAGGGAAAAACTGTTTTTT
TRBD2	TRBV19	15	TRBJ2-7	-	CASSIGLAASYEQYF	TGTGCCAGTAGTATTGGACTAGCGGCTTCCTACGAGCAGTACTTC
TRBD1	TRBV7-6	16	TRBJ1-6	-	CASSLGTDSYNSPLHF	TGTGCCAGCAGCCTAGGGACAGACTCCTATAATTCACCCCTCCACTTT
TRBD1	TRBV5-4	15	TRBJ1-4	-	CASSGRDRANEKLFF	TGTGCCAGCAGCGGAAGGGACAGGGCTAATGAAAAACTGTTTTTT
-	TRBV3-1/TRBV3-2	13	TRBJ2-7	-	CASSPVGGYEQYF	TGTGCCAGCAGCCCAGTAGGCGGCTACGAGCAGTACTTC
-	TRBV5-1	14	TRBJ1-1	few	CASSVTGVNTEAFF	TGCGCCAGCAGCGTCACAGGTGTTAACACTGAAGCTTTCTTT
TRBD1	TRBV5-4	16	TRBJ2-2	-	CASSLGQGQNTGELFF	TGTGCCAGCAGCTTGGGACAGGGGCAGAACACCGGGGAGCTGTTTTTT
-	TRBV3-1/TRBV3-2	15	TRBJ2-7	-	CASSLSPGESYEQYF	TGTGCCAGCAGCCTCAGCCCAGGGGAAAGCTACGAGCAGTACTTC
TRBD1	TRBV18	14	TRBJ1-6	once	CASSGRDSNSPLHF	TGTGCCAGCTCAGGCCGGGACAGCAATTCACCCCTCCACTTT
TRBD2	TRBV5-4	14	TRBJ2-7	-	CASQSASLAGEQYF	TGTGCCAGCCAGAGCGCATCCCTAGCGGGCGAGCAGTACTTC
-	TRBV2	16	TRBJ1-1	-	CASSARPYRRGGEAFF	TGTGCCAGCAGTGCCCGACCTTACAGGCGAGGAGGGGAAGCTTTCTTT
TRBD2	TRBV28	19	TRBJ2-1	once	CASSFALLLAGGLNNEQFF	TGTGCCAGCAGTTTTGCCCTCCTTCTAGCGGGCGGGCTCAACAATGAGCAGTTCTTC
-	TRBV30	12	TRBJ1-1	-	CAWFLMRTEAFF	TGTGCCTGGTTCTTGATGCGCACTGAAGCTTTCTTT
-	TRBV28	14	TRBJ1-2	-	CASSSDTIREGYTF	TGTGCCAGCAGCTCGGACACCATAAGGGAAGGCTACACCTTC
TRBD1	TRBV7-4	16	TRBJ1-5	-	CASSRRGQGAKEPQHF	TGTGCCAGCAGCAGGAGGGGACAGGGGGCTAAGGAGCCCCAGCATTTT
-	TRBV11-2	15	TRBJ1-2	-	CASSLTGGRQYGYTF	TGTGCCAGCAGCTTAACCGGGGGGCGTCAGTATGGCTACACCTTC
-	TRBV18	16	TRBJ1-2	-	CASSPNQGSGAGGYTF	TGTGCCAGCTCACCTAATCAGGGGTCAGGGGCAGGTGGCTACACCTTC
-	TRBV5-1	11	TRBJ1-1	-	CASSPTWEAFF	TGCGCCAGCAGCCCGACTTGGGAAGCTTTCTTT
TRBD2	TRBV29-1	18	TRBJ2-2	-	CSVEASGLAGVGSGELFF	TGCAGCGTTGAAGCTTCGGGACTAGCGGGAGTAGGTTCCGGGGAGCTGTTTTTT